These T cell receptor beta chains were read from a single sample in a study of T cell responses to AZD1222 COVID-19 vaccine. Profiling relied on immunoSEQ multiplex PCR, and the TCRdb table lists in-frame clones only, not all of them. The sample contains about 120,000 clones, around 88% of which appear only once. The sequences come from peripheral blood, collected on day 0 of AZD1222 vaccination. These receptors were obtained from an adult in good health. CDR3s include the opening cysteine and the closing phenylalanine or tryptophan. The D gene is left open where the match is weak. Size tells how often a clone was seen (once, few, many) or the class of an expanded clone, and some rows leave it out.

v_call	d_call	clone_size	j_call	cdr3_aa	cdr3_nt
TRBV27	NA	NA	TRBJ1-6	CASSRDYNSPLHF	TGTGCCAGCTCCCGGGATTATAATTCACCCCTCCACTTT
TRBV7-3	NA	once	TRBJ2-1	CASSSRGTPSDEQFF	TGTGCCAGCAGCAGTCGGGGGACCCCAAGCGATGAGCAGTTCTTC
TRBV2	TRBD2	NA	TRBJ2-1	CASSKESGGPYNEQFF	TGTGCCAGCAGTAAAGAGAGCGGGGGGCCCTACAATGAGCAGTTCTTC
TRBV19	NA	NA	TRBJ1-2	CASSAGFGYGYTF	TGTGCCAGTAGTGCAGGGTTCGGCTATGGCTACACCTTC
TRBV6-5	NA	NA	TRBJ1-1	CASRTSGDSAFF	TGTGCCAGCAGGACATCAGGGGATTCGGCTTTCTTT
TRBV5-1	NA	NA	TRBJ2-3	CASSFRDSTDTQYF	TGCGCCAGCAGCTTCCGGGACAGCACAGATACGCAGTATTTT
TRBV13	NA	NA	TRBJ2-5	CASSPGLSEGETQYF	TGTGCCAGCAGCCCTGGCTTGAGCGAGGGGGAGACCCAGTACTTC
TRBV6-5	NA	NA	TRBJ2-6	CASSYSNTAGANVLTF	TGTGCCAGCAGTTACTCTAACACTGCGGGGGCCAACGTCCTGACTTTC
TRBV7-8	NA	NA	TRBJ1-1	CASSLGVGTEAFF	TGTGCCAGCAGCTTAGGGGTAGGGACTGAAGCTTTCTTT
TRBV9	TRBD2	NA	TRBJ2-3	CASSPRTASGGARDTQYF	TGTGCCAGCAGCCCCCGAACCGCTAGCGGGGGGGCGAGAGATACGCAGTATTTT